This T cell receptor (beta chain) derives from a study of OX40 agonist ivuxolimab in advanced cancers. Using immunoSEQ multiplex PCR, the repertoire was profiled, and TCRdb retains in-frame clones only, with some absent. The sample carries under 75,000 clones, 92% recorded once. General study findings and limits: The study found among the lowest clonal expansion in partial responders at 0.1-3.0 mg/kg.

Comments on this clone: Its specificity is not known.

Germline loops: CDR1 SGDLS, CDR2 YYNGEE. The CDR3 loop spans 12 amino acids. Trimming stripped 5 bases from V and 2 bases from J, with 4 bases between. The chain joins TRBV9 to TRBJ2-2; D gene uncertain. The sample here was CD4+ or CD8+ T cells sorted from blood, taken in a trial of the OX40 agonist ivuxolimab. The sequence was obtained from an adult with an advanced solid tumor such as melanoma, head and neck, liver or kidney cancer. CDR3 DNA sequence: TGTGCCAGCAGGGGAAACACCGGGGAGCTGTTTTTT. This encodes CASRGNTGELFF.